The 21 T cell receptor beta chains below all came from one sample that was sequenced in a study of blood T cell repertoires in COVID-19. Clones were read by immunoSEQ multiplex PCR, and TCRdb kept only the in-frame ones, dropping some. Altogether some 120,000 clones are present, 87% being singletons, with the ten largest covering over 3.5%. Sample: peripheral blood. The receptors derive from a woman aged 60-75 years with acute or convalescent COVID-19.

V and J are TRBV3-1 (or the pseudogene TRBV3-2) and TRBJ1-3, with TRBD1 matching 7 bases. Looked up from germline, CDR1 is LGHDT and CDR2 is YNNKEL (reference sequence). This CDR3 is built from 16 residues. V lost 4 bases and J lost 0; bases outside the gene matches: 6. The CDR3 here is CASSLFGTDSGNTIYF. In nucleotides, the CDR3 is TGTGCCAGCAGCCTTTTCGGGACAGACTCTGGAAACACCATATATTTT.

The sample holds a few counts of this clone. V is TRBV2 and J is TRBJ1-2, with D possibly TRBD1 on 5 matching bases. The CDR3 consists of 14 residues. Germline V gene lookup returns CDR1 SNHLY and CDR2 FYNNEI. The V end was cut by 2 bases, the J end by 8 bases, with 15 bases between. The CDR3 region is CASSEMSRAGGYTF. The CDR3 DNA reads as TGTGCCAGCAGTGAAATGAGTAGGGCAGGGGGCTACACCTTC.

The chain is built from TRBV24-1 and TRBJ1-5; D unclear. This CDR3 contains 13 residues. V shed 9 bases and J shed 1 base, with 9 bases lying between them. Germline lookup yields CDR1 KGHDR and CDR2 SFDVKD. CDR3 DNA sequence: TGTGCCACCCAACGAGGAAGCAATCAGCCCCAGCATTTT. It is translated as CATQRGSNQPQHF.

V usage is TRBV30 and J usage is TRBJ1-4; D is undetermined. Trimming left V 1 base short and J 6 bases short, with 18 bases between. Germline CDR1 and CDR2: GTSNPN and SVGIG (reference sequence). The CDR3 spans 16 residues. The CDR3 loop is CAWSGLSWYRDEKLFF. CDR3 nucleotides: TGTGCCTGGAGTGGCCTTTCTTGGTACCGGGATGAAAAACTGTTTTTT.

The chain joins TRBV4-1 to TRBJ2-1; 7 bases are shared with TRBD1. V lost 2 bases, J lost 2 bases, and 3 bases stayed unmatched. The CDR3 is 15 residues long. Germline V lookup: CDR1 MGHRA, CDR2 YSYEKL. The CDR3 nucleotides are TGCGCCAGCAGCCAACAGACAGGGCCCTACAATGAGCAGTTCTTC. It specifies CASSQQTGPYNEQFF.

The sample holds a few counts of this clone. The V call is TRBV2, the J call TRBJ1-2, with 8 bases aligning to TRBD1. V was pared by 7 bases and J by 3 bases, with 16 bases of the junction left unmatched. This CDR3 comprises 17 residues. Germline V gene data show CDR1 as SNHLY and CDR2 as FYNNEI. This CDR3 is CASNVVYQGAEDYGYTF. CDR3 coding DNA: TGTGCCAGCAACGTAGTTTACCAGGGGGCGGAGGACTATGGCTACACCTTC.

The rearrangement links TRBV3-1 (or the pseudogene TRBV3-2) to TRBJ1-1; D is uncertain. V gave up 11 bases and J gave up 4 bases, with 20 bases separating them. The germline V gene encodes CDR1 LGHDT and CDR2 YNNKEL (reference sequence). The CDR3 length is 14 residues. The DNA of the CDR3 is TGTGCCTCCTGCGTCGGTCTCTCGGGCACTGAAGCTTTCTTT. Its protein product is CASCVGLSGTEAFF.

This chain links TRBV6-5 with TRBJ1-5, with TRBD1 matching over 7 bases. Trimming removed 10 bases from V and 1 base from J; junction bases left unmatched: 7. Germline-derived CDR1 and CDR2 are MNHEY and SVGAGI. The CDR3 loop spans 14 amino acids. Here the CDR3 reads CATDRAGSNQPQHF. Written as DNA, the CDR3 is TGTGCCACCGACAGGGCGGGGAGCAATCAGCCCCAGCATTTT.

This clone was seen a few times. V is TRBV11-2 and J is TRBJ2-2; 13 bases agree with TRBD2. There are 17 residues in the CDR3. The germline V gene has CDR1 SGHAT and CDR2 FQNNGV. J gave up 4 bases and V 4 bases, and 6 bases lay outside the gene matches. This chain's CDR3 is CASSSGLAGVGTGELFF. The CDR3 DNA is TGTGCCAGCAGCTCCGGACTAGCGGGAGTTGGCACCGGGGAGCTGTTTTTT.

The chain couples TRBV19 to TRBJ2-1; tentative D call: TRBD2 (6 bases). The V gene's germline CDR1 is LNHDA and CDR2 SQIVND (reference sequence). V was pared by 7 bases and J by 4 bases, with 14 bases between. This CDR3 contains 14 residues. The CDR3 protein is CASTASVSYNEQFF. In DNA form, the CDR3 reads TGTGCCAGTACAGCTAGCGTCTCTTACAATGAGCAGTTCTTC.

Only one count was recorded for this clone. The chain recombines TRBV7-8 with TRBJ2-1; 11 bases line up with TRBD2. Germline V CDR1 and CDR2: SGHVS, FQNEAQ. The CDR3 spans 15 residues. V lost 5 bases, J lost 7 bases, and 7 bases stayed unmatched. CDR3 amino acids: CASSPASGRWNEQFF. The CDR3 DNA sequence: TGTGCCAGCAGCCCAGCTAGCGGGAGGTGGAATGAGCAGTTCTTC. Combining the CDR3 with reference TRBV7-8 and TRBJ2-1 gives the whole variable domain GAGVSQSPRYKVAKRGQDVALRCDPISGHVSLFWYQQALGQGPEFLTYFQNEAQLDKSGLPSDRFFAERPEGSVSTLKIQRTQQEDSAVYLCASSPASGRWNEQFFGPGTRLTVL.

The chain carries TRBV5-1 and TRBJ2-5; 13 nucleotides line up with TRBD2. J lost 3 bases, V lost 4 bases, and 3 bases had no gene match. The germline V gene encodes CDR1 SGHRS and CDR2 YFSETQ. The CDR3 runs to 15 residues. CDR3: CASSIGTSGEETQYF. The CDR3 DNA reads TGCGCCAGCAGCATAGGGACTAGCGGGGAAGAGACCCAGTACTTC.

The count of this clone is one. The CDR3 sequence is CASSPLERSGSSSEQFF. DNA of the CDR3: TGTGCCAGCAGCCCGTTAGAACGCAGCGGGAGTAGTAGTGAGCAGTTCTTC. The J gene is TRBJ2-1, the V gene TRBV7-3; TRBD2 matches at 8 bases. The CDR3 runs 17 residues. Trimming removed 5 bases from V and 9 bases from J; junction bases left unmatched: 18. CDR1 and CDR2 from the germline V gene are SGHTA and FQGTGA.

The chain combines TRBV24-1 with TRBJ2-2; 9 bases align to TRBD1. Germline CDR1 is KGHDR and CDR2 is SFDVKD. The length of the CDR3 is 22 residues. Trimming took 3 bases from V and 0 from J; bases not matched to a gene: 19. CDR3 coding DNA: TGTGCCACCAGTGATAAACATTATTCCGGGACAGGGCGGAAATCGAACACCGGGGAGCTGTTTTTT. Protein product: CATSDKHYSGTGRKSNTGELFF.

The chain links TRBV6-5 to TRBJ2-2, with TRBD1 identical over 9 bases. The CDR3 has 14 amino acids. CDR1 is MNHEY and CDR2 is SVGAGI in the germline V gene. V was pared by 11 bases and J by 5 bases, with 9 bases of the junction left unmatched. Here the CDR3 reads CAVARTGATGELFF. The CDR3 DNA reads TGTGCCGTGGCAAGGACAGGGGCAACCGGGGAGCTGTTTTTT.

The J gene is TRBJ1-2, the V gene TRBV30; D is uncertain. V dropped 0 bases and J dropped 7 bases, with 6 bases sitting between them. Germline CDR1 and CDR2: GTSNPN and SVGIG (reference sequence). This CDR3 comprises 11 residues. CDR3 loop: CAWSVIGGYTF. The DNA of the CDR3 is TGTGCCTGGAGTGTAATCGGTGGCTACACCTTC.

The V call is TRBV5-4, the J call TRBJ1-1, with TRBD1 matching 7 bases. Trimming took 5 bases from V and 0 from J; bases not matched to a gene: 7. Germline V CDR1 and CDR2: SGHNT, YYREEE (reference sequence). This CDR3 has 15 amino acids. As DNA, the CDR3 is TGTGCCAGCAGACCTGGACAGGTTTTGAACACTGAAGCTTTCTTT. Amino acid sequence: CASRPGQVLNTEAFF.

This rearrangement joins TRBV25-1 to TRBJ1-3, with D perhaps matching TRBD1 (5 bases). V lost 4 bases, J lost 0 bases, and 19 bases lay in between. Germline V gives CDR1 MGHDK, CDR2 SYGVNS. CDR3 size: 18 residues. CDR3 coding DNA: TGTGCCAGCAGTGTTCCGTTAGGGGCGTCCCCCTCTGGAAACACCATATATTTT. Translated: CASSVPLGASPSGNTIYF.

The rearrangement joins TRBV2 to TRBJ2-3; D unclear. The germline gives CDR1 SNHLY, CDR2 FYNNEI. With 6 bases removed from V and 2 bases from J, the gap between germline ends came to 9 bases. This CDR3 region has 13 residues. Written as DNA, the CDR3 is TGTGCCAGCAGCCTGTCTTTCACAGATACGCAGTATTTT. As protein: CASSLSFTDTQYF.

The chain uses TRBV2 and TRBJ2-1; tentatively, D is TRBD2 (6 bases). CDR3 length: 15 amino acids. Trimming took 1 base from V and 7 from J, leaving 14 bases between them. Germline values: CDR1 SNHLY, CDR2 FYNNEI. This CDR3 reads CASSEEVLARNEQFF. The CDR3 DNA reads TGTGCCAGCAGTGAAGAAGTTCTAGCGAGGAATGAGCAGTTCTTC.

Concerning this clone: Other DNA variants within this sample encode the same CDR3. The chain recombines TRBV27 with TRBJ2-1; weak D call: TRBD2 (5 bases). Germline V gene sequence: CDR1 MNHEY, CDR2 SMNVEV (reference sequence). With 5 bases removed from V and 2 bases from J, the gap between germline ends came to 10 bases. The CDR3 extends over 14 amino acids. The DNA of the CDR3 is TGTGCCAGCAGTAGGAGCGGCGCCTACAATGAGCAGTTCTTC. It encodes CASSRSGAYNEQFF.